Listed below are T cell receptor beta chains from one sample, sequenced in a study of Ad26.COV2.S vaccination and SARS-CoV-2 variants. Using immunoSEQ multiplex PCR, the repertoire was profiled, and TCRdb retains in-frame clones only, with some absent. This sample yields about 97,000 clones, of which 60% to 85% are seen a single time; about 18% belongs to the top ten. The sequenced sample was peripheral blood, obtained after recovery from COVID-19. Receptors originate from a human donor who had recovered from COVID-19. Both conserved end residues are trimmed from each CDR3.

>TRBV3-1/TRBV3-2|TRBJ2-2
ASSQNPGTNTGELF
>TRBV9|TRBJ2-1
ASSPVAYNEQF
>TRBV4-1|TRBJ2-2
ASRPYQGNTGELF
>TRBV5-6|TRBJ1-1
ASSRGITEAF
>TRBV19|TRBJ2-5
ASSPTGYQETQY
>TRBV5-6|TRBJ2-3
ASSLLGASLGTDTQY
>TRBV29-1|TRBJ1-1
STRRGYLPEAF
>TRBV5-1|TRBJ1-5
ASSLDGSKDQPQH
>TRBV5-1|TRBJ2-3
ASSSFGGGRTDTQY
>TRBV7-6|TRBJ2-2
ASSHGLSSRNTGELF
>TRBV11-2|TRBJ1-1
ASSSKSGLFSTEAF